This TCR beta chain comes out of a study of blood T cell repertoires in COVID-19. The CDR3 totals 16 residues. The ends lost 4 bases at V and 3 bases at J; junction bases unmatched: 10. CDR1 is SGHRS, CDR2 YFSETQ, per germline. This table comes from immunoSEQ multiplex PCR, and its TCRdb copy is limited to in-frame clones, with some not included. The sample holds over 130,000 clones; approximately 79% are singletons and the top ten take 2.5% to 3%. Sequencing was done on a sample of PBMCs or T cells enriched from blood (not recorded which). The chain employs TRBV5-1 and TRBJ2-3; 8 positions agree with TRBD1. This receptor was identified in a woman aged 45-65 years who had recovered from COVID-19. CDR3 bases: TGCGCCAGCAGCCCGCAACAGGGGGGCCTAACAGATACGCAGTATTTT. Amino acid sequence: CASSPQQGGLTDTQYF.